This is a list of T cell receptor beta chains from one sample in a study of post-analysis software for immune sequencing data. TCRdb reprocessed the PCR reads with MiXCR, giving one entry per CDR3 protein. The top ten clones hold roughly 1.8% of a sample with 450,000 to 650,000 distinct CDR3 sequences, roughly 40% of them seen once. Sample: blood. These receptors were taken from a girl between 5 and 17 years old with multiple sclerosis. Both conserved end residues are part of each CDR3. The D gene is left open where the match is weak. The listing skips clone size in some rows; elsewhere it reads once, few, many or a size class.

J: TRBJ2-7; V: TRBV13; D: .; size: .; CDR3: CASSLVHLYEQYF; DNA: TGTGCCAGCAGCTTAGTACACCTCTACGAGCAGTACTTC
J: TRBJ1-5; V: TRBV10-3; D: TRBD1; size: .; CDR3: CAISGQGLPGQPQHF; DNA: TGTGCCATCAGTGGACAGGGTTTACCGGGTCAGCCCCAGCATTTT
J: TRBJ2-1; V: TRBV5-1; D: TRBD2; size: once; CDR3: CASSLLAEPYNEQFF; DNA: TGCGCCAGCAGTCTACTAGCGGAACCCTACAATGAGCAGTTCTTC
J: TRBJ2-1; V: TRBV20-1; D: .; size: few; CDR3: CSARRGADNEQFF; DNA: TGCAGTGCTAGACGGGGGGCGGATAATGAGCAGTTCTTC
J: TRBJ2-7; V: TRBV27; D: .; size: few; CDR3: CASSFDRYYEQYF; DNA: TGTGCCAGCAGCTTTGACAGATACTACGAGCAGTACTTC
J: TRBJ1-4; V: TRBV20-1; D: .; size: .; CDR3: CSASRSATNEKLFF; DNA: TGCAGTGCTAGCCGGTCTGCAACTAATGAAAAACTGTTTTTT
J: TRBJ2-5; V: TRBV12-3/TRBV12-4; D: .; size: once; CDR3: CASLGGLQETQYF; DNA: TGTGCCAGCCTGGGGGGTTTACAAGAGACCCAGTACTTC
J: TRBJ1-1; V: TRBV2; D: TRBD1; size: .; CDR3: CASREQGPSGGAFF; DNA: TGTGCCAGCAGAGAACAGGGGCCATCGGGAGGAGCTTTCTTT
J: TRBJ2-1; V: TRBV29-1; D: TRBD1; size: .; CDR3: CSVAIGTEYNEQFF; DNA: TGCAGCGTTGCAATCGGGACAGAGTACAATGAGCAGTTCTTC
J: TRBJ2-2; V: TRBV29-1; D: .; size: .; CDR3: CSVERHGELFF; DNA: TGCAGCGTTGAAAGACATGGGGAGCTGTTTTTT
J: TRBJ2-7; V: TRBV11-2; D: TRBD2; size: .; CDR3: CASSSPGLARYEQYF; DNA: TGTGCCAGCAGCTCGCCGGGACTAGCGAGATACGAGCAGTACTTC
J: TRBJ2-5; V: TRBV29-1; D: .; size: few; CDR3: CSVEFAVSEETQYF; DNA: TGCAGCGTTGAGTTCGCGGTCAGCGAAGAGACCCAGTACTTC
J: TRBJ1-2; V: TRBV5-1; D: .; size: few; CDR3: CASSEGEYGYTF; DNA: TGCGCCAGCAGCGAGGGGGAATATGGCTACACCTTC
J: TRBJ1-6; V: TRBV27; D: .; size: .; CDR3: CASSTQGIYNSPLHF; DNA: TGTGCCAGCAGTACCCAGGGAATCTATAATTCACCCCTCCACTTT
J: TRBJ1-2; V: TRBV12-3/TRBV12-4; D: TRBD1; size: once; CDR3: CASSFQTGGYGYTF; DNA: TGTGCCAGCAGTTTCCAGACAGGGGGATATGGCTACACCTTC
J: TRBJ2-5; V: TRBV12-3/TRBV12-4; D: TRBD1; size: few; CDR3: CASRRTGVGEETQYF; DNA: TGTGCCAGCAGACGGACAGGGGTCGGCGAAGAGACCCAGTACTTC
J: TRBJ2-1; V: TRBV6-1; D: TRBD2; size: few; CDR3: CASSEEGTSWNNEQFF; DNA: TGTGCCAGCAGTGAAGAAGGGACTAGCTGGAACAATGAGCAGTTCTTC
J: TRBJ2-1; V: TRBV6-4; D: .; size: many; CDR3: CASSVRENNEQFF; DNA: TGTGCCAGCAGTGTGCGCGAGAACAATGAGCAGTTCTTC
J: TRBJ2-7; V: TRBV12-3/TRBV12-4; D: .; size: .; CDR3: CASSPGARYEQYF; DNA: TGTGCCAGCAGTCCGGGGGCTCGATACGAGCAGTACTTC
J: TRBJ2-1; V: TRBV5-5; D: .; size: .; CDR3: CASSLDSMWNEQFF; DNA: TGTGCCAGCAGCTTGGACAGTATGTGGAATGAGCAGTTCTTC
J: TRBJ2-3; V: TRBV21-1; D: .; size: few; CDR3: CARTRTATSTDTQYF; DNA: TGTGCCAGGACCCGGACAGCTACTAGCACAGATACGCAGTATTTT
J: TRBJ1-1; V: TRBV5-1; D: .; size: .; CDR3: CASSSGGGRNTEAFF; DNA: TGCGCCAGCAGCTCCGGGGGTGGACGGAACACTGAAGCTTTCTTT
J: TRBJ2-1; V: TRBV5-1; D: .; size: .; CDR3: CASSLAGPRGHEQFF; DNA: TGCGCCAGCAGCTTGGCTGGACCACGAGGACATGAGCAGTTCTTC
J: TRBJ2-5; V: TRBV11-2; D: TRBD1; size: .; CDR3: CASRHGQVRETQYF; DNA: TGTGCCAGCAGACACGGACAGGTTCGGGAGACCCAGTACTTC
J: TRBJ2-5; V: TRBV4-1; D: .; size: .; CDR3: CASSQDPGDGKETQYF; DNA: TGCGCCAGCAGCCAAGACCCCGGGGACGGGAAAGAGACCCAGTACTTC
J: TRBJ2-1; V: TRBV4-1; D: .; size: .; CDR3: CASSLVDRRGEQFF; DNA: TGCGCCAGCAGCCTCGTCGACCGGCGGGGTGAGCAGTTCTTC
J: TRBJ2-3; V: TRBV7-2; D: .; size: few; CDR3: CASSLGGGQGWDTQYF; DNA: TGTGCCAGCAGCTTAGGAGGAGGCCAGGGATGGGATACGCAGTATTTT
J: TRBJ2-1; V: TRBV29-1; D: TRBD2; size: .; CDR3: CSVHSGGLYNEQFF; DNA: TGCAGCGTCCATAGCGGGGGGCTTTACAATGAGCAGTTCTTC